This is a list of T cell receptor beta chains from one sample in a study of T cell responses to AZD1222 COVID-19 vaccine. Sequenced by immunoSEQ multiplex PCR; TCRdb stores in-frame clones only, minus some. This table has 130,000 to 150,000 clones, 82% appearing once. This sample comprised peripheral blood, obtained on day 0 of MenACWY control vaccination. The source of these receptors is an adult in good health. The CDR3 runs from the conserved cysteine through the conserved F or W. A D gene is named only where the DNA matches it firmly. Expanded clones get a size class; other rows say once, few or many, or leave the size out.

TRBJ1-2,-,TRBV30,-,CALNGYTF,TGTGCCTTGAATGGCTACACCTTC
TRBJ1-5,-,TRBV10-3,-,CAISVDSNQPQHF,TGTGCCATCAGTGTCGACAGCAATCAGCCCCAGCATTTT
TRBJ2-7,-,TRBV6-5,-,CASGRLSTYEQYF,TGTGCCAGCGGCCGACTATCAACCTACGAGCAGTACTTC
TRBJ1-2,-,TRBV12-3/TRBV12-4,-,CASSRQVPYGYTF,TGTGCCAGCAGTCGGCAGGTGCCCTATGGCTACACCTTC
TRBJ1-1,-,TRBV6-5,TRBD1,CASSYEFSGGGTEAFF,TGTGCCAGCAGTTACGAGTTCTCAGGGGGGGGCACTGAAGCTTTCTTT
TRBJ2-3,-,TRBV10-3,-,CAISGQASTDTQYF,TGTGCCATCAGTGGACAGGCGTCCACAGATACGCAGTATTTT
TRBJ2-1,-,TRBV5-1,-,CASSLGGTDSYNEQFF,TGCGCCAGCAGCTTGGGCGGGACAGACTCCTACAATGAGCAGTTCTTC
TRBJ1-1,-,TRBV29-1,-,CSVDWGRTEAFF,TGCAGCGTTGATTGGGGGAGGACTGAAGCTTTCTTT
TRBJ1-5,-,TRBV18,TRBD1,CASSRTGTDFSNQPQHF,TGTGCCAGCTCCCGGACGGGGACAGACTTTAGCAATCAGCCCCAGCATTTT
TRBJ2-7,-,TRBV19,-,CASSIDRVSSYEQYF,TGTGCCAGTAGTATAGACCGGGTCTCCTCCTACGAGCAGTACTTC
TRBJ2-3,once,TRBV29-1,TRBD2,CSVGAGGTDTQYF,TGCAGCGTCGGAGCGGGGGGCACAGATACGCAGTATTTT
TRBJ1-4,few,TRBV5-1,TRBD1,CASSLSGGTNEKLFF,TGCGCCAGCAGCTTGTCAGGGGGTACTAATGAAAAACTGTTTTTT
TRBJ1-2,-,TRBV4-1,-,CASSPETGAYGYTF,TGCGCCAGCAGCCCTGAGACAGGCGCCTATGGCTACACCTTC
TRBJ1-5,-,TRBV6-5,-,CASSHQGEGNQPQHF,TGTGCCAGCAGCCACCAGGGAGAAGGCAATCAGCCCCAGCATTTT
TRBJ1-2,-,TRBV5-1,-,CASSWRGDYGYTF,TGCGCCAGCAGCTGGAGGGGTGACTATGGCTACACCTTC
TRBJ2-1,-,TRBV3-1/TRBV3-2,TRBD2,CASSQDLVAGGWQFF,TGTGCCAGCAGCCAAGATCTGGTAGCGGGGGGTTGGCAGTTCTTC
TRBJ2-2,-,TRBV5-8,-,CASTYGVGEGELFF,TGTGCCAGCACCTATGGTGTGGGAGAAGGGGAGCTGTTTTTT
TRBJ1-4,once,TRBV6-5,TRBD1,CASRGGTANEKLFF,TGTGCCAGCAGGGGGGGGACAGCTAATGAAAAACTGTTTTTT
TRBJ1-5,once,TRBV19,-,CASSPQKGRPQHF,TGTGCCAGTAGCCCCCAGAAGGGAAGGCCCCAGCATTTT
TRBJ1-2,-,TRBV30,TRBD1,CAWSVNRGYGYTF,TGTGCCTGGAGTGTAAACAGGGGCTATGGCTACACCTTC
TRBJ2-6,-,TRBV5-6,-,CASSLKGDGANVLTF,TGTGCCAGCAGCTTAAAGGGTGATGGGGCCAACGTCCTGACTTTC
TRBJ1-2,few,TRBV3-1/TRBV3-2,TRBD1,CASSQDLGTAIYGYTF,TGTGCCAGCAGCCAAGATTTGGGGACAGCGATCTATGGCTACACCTTC
TRBJ1-5,-,TRBV24-1,-,CATSQGGDQPQHF,TGTGCCACCAGTCAGGGTGGGGATCAGCCCCAGCATTTT
TRBJ2-2,-,TRBV5-1,-,CASSLSAGLRGGELFF,TGCGCCAGCAGCTTGTCAGCCGGGCTAAGGGGCGGGGAGCTGTTTTTT
TRBJ1-2,-,TRBV19,TRBD1,CASSDRGVGGYTF,TGTGCCAGTAGTGACAGGGGGGTCGGTGGCTACACCTTC
TRBJ1-2,-,TRBV14,-,CASSQRESAGLGPYTF,TGTGCCAGCAGCCAACGGGAGTCCGCAGGCCTGGGACCTTACACCTTC
TRBJ1-2,-,TRBV5-4,TRBD1,CASSLRQGKGGYTF,TGTGCCAGCAGCTTGCGACAGGGGAAAGGCGGCTACACCTTC
TRBJ1-2,-,TRBV18,-,CASSPGRDGYGYTF,TGTGCCAGCTCACCGGGAAGGGACGGCTATGGCTACACCTTC
TRBJ1-6,-,TRBV20-1,-,CSASRSGSGSPLHF,TGCAGTGCTAGTCGGTCAGGTTCGGGTTCACCCCTCCACTTT
TRBJ2-3,-,TRBV29-1,TRBD1,CSVEDPLTGGRTDTQYF,TGCAGCGTTGAAGATCCCTTGACAGGGGGACGCACAGATACGCAGTATTTT
TRBJ2-2,-,TRBV5-1,TRBD2,CASSFQLAGGPGTGELFF,TGCGCCAGCAGCTTCCAACTAGCGGGGGGGCCCGGCACCGGGGAGCTGTTTTTT
TRBJ1-4,-,TRBV3-1/TRBV3-2,TRBD1,CASRARDRGEKLFF,TGTGCCAGCAGAGCCCGGGACAGGGGTGAAAAACTGTTTTTT
TRBJ2-3,-,TRBV25-1,-,CASSFLDTQYF,TGTGCCAGCAGTTTCCTAGATACGCAGTATTTT
TRBJ1-1,-,TRBV5-1,TRBD1,CASSMTGLSLAFF,TGCGCCAGCAGCATGACAGGGCTGTCCTTGGCTTTCTTT
TRBJ1-2,-,TRBV6-5,-,CASTRDGIANYGYTF,TGTGCCAGCACCCGGGACGGAATAGCTAACTATGGCTACACCTTC
TRBJ2-3,-,TRBV5-4,-,CASSSWATDTQYF,TGTGCCAGCAGCTCCTGGGCCACAGATACGCAGTATTTT
TRBJ1-4,once,TRBV19,-,CASSIGGERFEKLFF,TGTGCCAGTAGTATAGGTGGAGAACGCTTCGAAAAACTGTTTTTT